This T cell receptor (beta chain) was found in a study of blood T cell repertoires in COVID-19. Overall study: Samples taken during acute and convalescent COVID-19 were collected in the United States, Italy and Spain. From T cells, B-cell-depleted T cells, or PBMCs came the material, which was cDNA or gDNA.

The J segment lost 8 bases and the V segment lost 0 bases, leaving 3 bases of the junction unmatched. The germline gives CDR1 GTSNPN, CDR2 SVGIG (reference sequence). The CDR3 is 14 amino acids. Authors' processing steps: Reference gene primer amplification gave estimated nucleated cell counts. The table came from immunoSEQ multiplex PCR; TCRdb's copy has only in-frame clones and leaves some out. D and trimming were read from the DNA, whereas the V and J calls and clone size are those reported in that table. Of 230,000 or so clones listed, roughly 88% were seen once; the top ten hold around 2%. The sequence derives from a man aged 35 to 55 who had recovered from COVID-19. V usage is TRBV30 and J usage is TRBJ2-1, with 11 bases matching TRBD1. The sequenced sample consisted of peripheral blood. The CDR3 sequence is CAWSVGTGGYEQFF. The CDR3 DNA is TGTGCCTGGAGTGTCGGGACAGGGGGGTATGAGCAGTTCTTC.